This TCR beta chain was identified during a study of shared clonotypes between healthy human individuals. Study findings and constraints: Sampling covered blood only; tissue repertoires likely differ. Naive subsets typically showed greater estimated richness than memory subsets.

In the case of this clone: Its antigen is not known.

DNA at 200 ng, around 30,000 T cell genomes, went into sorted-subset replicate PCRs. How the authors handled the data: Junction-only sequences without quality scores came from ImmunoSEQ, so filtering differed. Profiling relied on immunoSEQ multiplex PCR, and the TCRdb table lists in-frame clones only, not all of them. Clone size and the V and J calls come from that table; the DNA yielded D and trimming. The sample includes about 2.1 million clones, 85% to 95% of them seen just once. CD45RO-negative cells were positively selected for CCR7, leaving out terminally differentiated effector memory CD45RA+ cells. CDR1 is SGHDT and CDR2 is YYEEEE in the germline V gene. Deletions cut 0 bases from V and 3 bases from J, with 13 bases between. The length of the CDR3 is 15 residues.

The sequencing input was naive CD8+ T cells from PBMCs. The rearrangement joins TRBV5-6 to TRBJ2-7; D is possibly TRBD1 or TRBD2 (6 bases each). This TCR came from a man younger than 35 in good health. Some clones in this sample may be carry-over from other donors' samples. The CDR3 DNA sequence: TGTGCCAGCAGCTTGGCCCTGGGGGGCGTCTACGAGCAGTACTTC. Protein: CASSLALGGVYEQYF.